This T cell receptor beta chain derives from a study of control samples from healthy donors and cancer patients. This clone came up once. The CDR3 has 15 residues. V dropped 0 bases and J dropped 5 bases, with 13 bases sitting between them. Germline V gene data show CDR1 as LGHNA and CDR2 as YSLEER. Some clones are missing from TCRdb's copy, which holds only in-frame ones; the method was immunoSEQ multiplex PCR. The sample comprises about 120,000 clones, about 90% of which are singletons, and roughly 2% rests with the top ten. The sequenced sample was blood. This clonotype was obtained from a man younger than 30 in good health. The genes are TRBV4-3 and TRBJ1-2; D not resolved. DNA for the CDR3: TGCGCCAGCAGCCAAGACCAGGACTGGGCGTATGGCTACACCTTC. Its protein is CASSQDQDWAYGYTF.